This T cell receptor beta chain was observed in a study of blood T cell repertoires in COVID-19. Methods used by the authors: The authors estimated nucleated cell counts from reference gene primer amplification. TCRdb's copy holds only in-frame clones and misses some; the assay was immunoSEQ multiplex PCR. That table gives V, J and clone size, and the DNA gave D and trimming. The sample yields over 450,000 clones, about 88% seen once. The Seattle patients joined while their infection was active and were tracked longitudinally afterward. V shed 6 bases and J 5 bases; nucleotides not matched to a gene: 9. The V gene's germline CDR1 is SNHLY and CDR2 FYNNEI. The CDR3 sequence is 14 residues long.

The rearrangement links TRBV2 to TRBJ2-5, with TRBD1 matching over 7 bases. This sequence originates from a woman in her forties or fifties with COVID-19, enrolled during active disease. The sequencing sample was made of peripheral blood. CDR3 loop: CASRLDRADETQYF. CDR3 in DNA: TGTGCCAGCAGACTTGACAGGGCGGACGAGACCCAGTACTTC.